This T cell receptor beta chain came from a study of blood T cell repertoires in COVID-19. Germline CDR1 is MNHNS and CDR2 is SASEGT. The V gene lost 3 bases and the J gene lost 12 bases, with 11 bases spanning the gap. This CDR3 region has 11 residues. The table came from immunoSEQ multiplex PCR; TCRdb's copy has only in-frame clones and leaves some out. The sample lists roughly 150,000 clones, 75% to 90% occurring once. J is TRBJ1-1 and V is TRBV6-1; the D is unclear. The sequenced sample was peripheral blood. The TCR comes from a man younger than 30 with COVID-19, enrolled during active disease. Written as DNA, the CDR3 is TGTGCCAGCAGTGAGGTCTTCGAGACTTTCTTT. Protein sequence: CASSEVFETFF.